This T cell receptor beta chain was observed in a study of T cell changes during pregnancy in multiple sclerosis. The CDR3 covers 13 residues. After removal of 5 bases from V and 8 bases from J, the junction contained 7 bases not matched to a gene. Germline V gene lookup returns CDR1 MDHEN and CDR2 SYDVKM. Here immunoSEQ multiplex PCR was the method, and the copy in TCRdb shows in-frame clones only, minus some. The sample records tens of thousands of clones, over 80% being singletons. The TCR originated in a female donor with multiple sclerosis, enrolled in a pregnancy study. J is TRBJ1-1 and V is TRBV28; 8 bases match TRBD1. Sequenced material: CD8+ T cells from peripheral blood mononuclear cells, taken before pregnancy. The CDR3 loop is CASSLQGEGEAFF. For the CDR3, the DNA is TGTGCCAGCAGTCTACAGGGGGAAGGCGAAGCTTTCTTT.